This record concerns one T cell receptor beta chain sequence. What it recognizes is unknown. In replicate PCRs of sorted subsets, approximately 200 ng DNA, roughly 31,000 T cell genomes, was used. Sequencing used immunoSEQ multiplex PCR; TCRdb keeps in-frame clones, though not all of them. Of fewer than 400,000 clones listed, approximately 79% are singletons. The data derive from a study of shared clonotypes between healthy human individuals. Study-level findings and limits: Specimens sampled were limited to blood, with tissue repertoires likely differing.

The authors divided CD4+ cells into CD45RA+ naive and CD45RA-negative memory subsets. The TCR sequence derives from a man between 25 and 39 years old in good health. The sequenced sample was memory CD4+ T cells sorted from blood. Subset indicated: CD45RA-negative fraction.

The DNA for the CDR3 is TGCGCCAGCAGCTTAACACGGGGGCTACACACCGGGGAGCTGTTTTTT. It is translated as CASSLTRGLHTGELFF. The chain carries TRBV5-1 and TRBJ2-2, with D perhaps assigned TRBD1 or TRBD2 (6 bases each). Germline values: CDR1 SGHRS, CDR2 YFSETQ. This CDR3 has 16 amino acids. V shed 2 bases and J shed 3 bases, with 14 bases lying between them.